This T cell receptor beta chain was recovered during a study of identical twins. Study observations and caveats: Beta clonotypes that were abundant in cord blood contained fewer insertions, a pattern absent from memory repertoires.

TCRdb independently ran MiXCR on the 5' RACE reads; one entry per CDR3 protein. Of around 490,000 distinct CDR3 sequences in the sample, around 15% are singletons; the top ten hold 0.44%. This CDR3 comprises 17 residues. The germline gives CDR1 ENHRY, CDR2 SYGVKD. Losses at the gene ends were 6 bases for V and 0 bases for J; bases not matched to a gene: 4. Every one of the donors was a healthy Caucasian. Note on this clonotype: Its antigen remains unidentified.

The same sample was also studied in work on yellow fever vaccine responses in identical twins.

The sequencing sample was made of CD4+ T cells sorted from blood. This sequence was found in a woman between 18 and 29 years old in good health. V and J are TRBV10-3 and TRBJ2-1; 14 nucleotides line up with TRBD2. CDR3 protein: CAISLGLAGGSYNEQFF. CDR3 nucleotides: TGTGCCATCAGCCTTGGACTAGCGGGAGGCTCCTACAATGAGCAGTTCTTC.